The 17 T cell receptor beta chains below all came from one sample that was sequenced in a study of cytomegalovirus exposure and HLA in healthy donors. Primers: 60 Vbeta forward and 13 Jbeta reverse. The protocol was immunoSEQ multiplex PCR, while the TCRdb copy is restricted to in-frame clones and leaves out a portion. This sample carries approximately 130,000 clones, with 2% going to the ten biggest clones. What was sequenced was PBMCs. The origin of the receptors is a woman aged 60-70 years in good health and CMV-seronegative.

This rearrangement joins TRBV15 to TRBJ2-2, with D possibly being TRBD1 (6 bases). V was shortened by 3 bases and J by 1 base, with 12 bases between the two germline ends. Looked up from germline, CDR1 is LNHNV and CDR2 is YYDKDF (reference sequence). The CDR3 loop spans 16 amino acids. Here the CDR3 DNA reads TGTGCCACCAGCAGGGTAACAGGGAGGAACACCGGGGAGCTGTTTTTT. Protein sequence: CATSRVTGRNTGELFF.

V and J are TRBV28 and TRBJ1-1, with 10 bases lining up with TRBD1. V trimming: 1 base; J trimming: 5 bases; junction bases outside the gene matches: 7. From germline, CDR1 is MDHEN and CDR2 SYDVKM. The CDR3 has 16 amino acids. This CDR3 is CASSLLGTGDRTEAFF. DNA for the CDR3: TGTGCCAGCAGTTTATTAGGGACAGGGGATCGGACTGAAGCTTTCTTT.

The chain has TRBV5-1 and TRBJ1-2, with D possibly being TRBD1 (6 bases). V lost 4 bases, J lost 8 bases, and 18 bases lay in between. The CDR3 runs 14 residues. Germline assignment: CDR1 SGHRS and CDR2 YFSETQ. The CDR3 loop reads CASSQGQVDWGYTF. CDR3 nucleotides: TGCGCCAGCAGCCAGGGGCAGGTAGATTGGGGCTACACCTTC. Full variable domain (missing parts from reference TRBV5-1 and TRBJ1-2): KAGVTQTPRYLIKTRGQQVTLSCSPISGHRSVSWYQQTPGQGLQFLFEYFSETQRNKGNFPGRFSGRQFSNSRSEMNVSTLELGDSALYLCASSQGQVDWGYTFGSGTRLTVV.

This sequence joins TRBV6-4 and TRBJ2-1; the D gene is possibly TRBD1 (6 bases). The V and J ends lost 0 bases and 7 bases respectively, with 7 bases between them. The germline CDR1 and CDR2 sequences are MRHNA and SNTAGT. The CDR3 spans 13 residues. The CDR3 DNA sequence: TGTGCCAGCAGTGACTCCGACAGGAATGAGCAGTTCTTC. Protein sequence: CASSDSDRNEQFF.

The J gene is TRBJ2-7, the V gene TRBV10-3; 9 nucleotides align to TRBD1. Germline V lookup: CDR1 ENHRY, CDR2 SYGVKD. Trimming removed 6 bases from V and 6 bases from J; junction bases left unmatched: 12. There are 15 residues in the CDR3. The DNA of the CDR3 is TGTGCCATCAGCGGGGTTGACAGGGGGTCGGGCGAGCAGTACTTC. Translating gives CAISGVDRGSGEQYF.

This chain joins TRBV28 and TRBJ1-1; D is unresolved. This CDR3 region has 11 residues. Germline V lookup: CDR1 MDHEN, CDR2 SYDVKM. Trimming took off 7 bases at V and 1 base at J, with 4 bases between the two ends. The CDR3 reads CASTKNTEAFF. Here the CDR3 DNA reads TGTGCCAGCACCAAGAACACTGAAGCTTTCTTT.

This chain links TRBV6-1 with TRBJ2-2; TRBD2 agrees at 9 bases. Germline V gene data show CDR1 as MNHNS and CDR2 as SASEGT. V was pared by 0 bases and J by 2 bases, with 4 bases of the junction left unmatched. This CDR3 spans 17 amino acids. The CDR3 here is CASSEAGTSINTGELFF. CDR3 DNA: TGTGCCAGCAGTGAAGCGGGGACTAGCATTAACACCGGGGAGCTGTTTTTT.

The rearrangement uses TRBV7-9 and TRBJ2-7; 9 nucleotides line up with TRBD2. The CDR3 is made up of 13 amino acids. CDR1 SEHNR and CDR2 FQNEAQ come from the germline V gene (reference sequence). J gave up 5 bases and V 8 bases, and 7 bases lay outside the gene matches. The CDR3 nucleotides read TGTGCCAGCCGCACTAGCGGGCTTAACGAGCAGTACTTC. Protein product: CASRTSGLNEQYF.

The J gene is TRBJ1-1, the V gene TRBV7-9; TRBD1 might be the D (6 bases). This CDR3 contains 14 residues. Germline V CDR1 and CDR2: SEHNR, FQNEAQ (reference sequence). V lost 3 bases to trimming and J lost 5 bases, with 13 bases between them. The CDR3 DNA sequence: TGTGCCAGCAGCTTGGGGGGGCTTGGTACTGAAGCTTTCTTT. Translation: CASSLGGLGTEAFF.

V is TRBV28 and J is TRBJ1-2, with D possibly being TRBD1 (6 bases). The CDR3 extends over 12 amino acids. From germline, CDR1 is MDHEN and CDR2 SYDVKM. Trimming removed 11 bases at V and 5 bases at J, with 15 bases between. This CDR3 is CAHGSRGYGYTF. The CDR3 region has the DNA TGTGCCCACGGCAGCAGGGGTTATGGCTACACCTTC.

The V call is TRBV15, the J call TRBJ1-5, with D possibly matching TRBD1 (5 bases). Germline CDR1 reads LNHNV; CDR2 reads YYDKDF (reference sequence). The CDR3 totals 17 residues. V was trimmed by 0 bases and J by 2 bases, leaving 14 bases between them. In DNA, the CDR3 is TGTGCCACCAGCAGAGATACGACAGCCCCCGGCAATCAGCCCCAGCATTTT. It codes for CATSRDTTAPGNQPQHF.

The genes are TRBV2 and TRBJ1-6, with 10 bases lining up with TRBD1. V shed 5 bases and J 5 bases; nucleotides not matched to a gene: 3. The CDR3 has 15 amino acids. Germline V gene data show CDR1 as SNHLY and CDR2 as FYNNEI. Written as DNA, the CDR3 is TGTGCCAGCAGTCGCGACAGGGGGCATAATTCACCCCTCCACTTT. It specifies CASSRDRGHNSPLHF. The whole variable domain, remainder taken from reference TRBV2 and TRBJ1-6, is EPEVTQTPSHQVTQMGQEVILRCVPISNHLYFYWYRQILGQKVEFLVSFYNNEISEKSEIFDDQFSVERPDGSNFTLKIRSTKLEDSAMYFCASSRDRGHNSPLHFGNGTRLTVT.

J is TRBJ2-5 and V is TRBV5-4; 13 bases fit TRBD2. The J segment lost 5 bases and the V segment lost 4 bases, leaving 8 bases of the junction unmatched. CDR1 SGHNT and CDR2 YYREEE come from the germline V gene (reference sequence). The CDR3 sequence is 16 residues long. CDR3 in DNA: TGTGCCAGCAGCGTCGGGACTAGCGGGATGGGGGAGACCCAGTACTTC. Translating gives CASSVGTSGMGETQYF.

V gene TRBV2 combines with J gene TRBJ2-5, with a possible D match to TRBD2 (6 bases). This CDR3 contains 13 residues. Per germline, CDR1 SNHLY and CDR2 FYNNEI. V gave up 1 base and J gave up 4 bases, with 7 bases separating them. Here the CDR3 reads CASSEGTTETQYF. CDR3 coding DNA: TGTGCCAGCAGTGAAGGGACTACAGAGACCCAGTACTTC. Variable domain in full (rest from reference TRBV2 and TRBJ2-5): EPEVTQTPSHQVTQMGQEVILRCVPISNHLYFYWYRQILGQKVEFLVSFYNNEISEKSEIFDDQFSVERPDGSNFTLKIRSTKLEDSAMYFCASSEGTTETQYFGPGTRLLVL.

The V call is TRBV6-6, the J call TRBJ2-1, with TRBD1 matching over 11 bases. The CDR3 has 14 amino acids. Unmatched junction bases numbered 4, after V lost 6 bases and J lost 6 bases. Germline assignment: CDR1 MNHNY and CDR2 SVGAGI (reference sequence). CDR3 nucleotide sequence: TGTGCCAGCAGGTCCGGGACAGGGGGCAATGAGCAGTTCTTC. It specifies CASRSGTGGNEQFF.

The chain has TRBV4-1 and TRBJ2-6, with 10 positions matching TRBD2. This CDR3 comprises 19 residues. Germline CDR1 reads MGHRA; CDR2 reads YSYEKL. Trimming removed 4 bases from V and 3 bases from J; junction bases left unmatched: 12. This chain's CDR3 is CASSRESAGGVIGANVLTF. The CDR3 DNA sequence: TGCGCCAGCAGCCGCGAGTCAGCGGGGGGGGTTATTGGGGCCAACGTCCTGACTTTC.

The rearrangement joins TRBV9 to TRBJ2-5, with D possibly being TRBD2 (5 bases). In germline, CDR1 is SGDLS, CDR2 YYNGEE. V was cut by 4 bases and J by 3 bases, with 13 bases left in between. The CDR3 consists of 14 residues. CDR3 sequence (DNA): TGTGCCAGCAGCCCAGACCAGCGGAAAGAGACCCAGTACTTC. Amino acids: CASSPDQRKETQYF.